This T cell receptor beta chain was retrieved from a study of control samples from healthy donors and cancer patients. CDR3 length: 16 amino acids. Germline V gene sequence: CDR1 MNHEY, CDR2 SMNVEV (reference sequence). Deletions cut 2 bases from V and 2 bases from J, with 13 bases between. Only in-frame clones appear in the TCRdb table, and some are missing; sequencing was by immunoSEQ multiplex PCR. The data contain 350,000 to 450,000 clones, more than 80% of them singletons. The clonotype comes from a man aged 40-50 years with head and neck cancer. The sequenced sample consisted of PBMCs. The rearrangement uses TRBV27 and TRBJ1-5; TRBD1 is a possible D gene (6 bases). This CDR3 is CASSLVAGAGNQPQHF. CDR3 DNA: TGTGCCAGCAGTTTAGTCGCAGGGGCGGGCAATCAGCCCCAGCATTTT.